The entry that follows covers one TCR beta chain sequence. The germline CDR1 and CDR2 sequences are SGHNT and YYREEE (reference sequence). V dropped 4 bases and J dropped 5; count of bases not matched to a gene: 10. The CDR3 is 17 amino acids. The entry originates in a study of blood T cell repertoires in COVID-19. Study-wide background: The United States, Italy and Spain supplied acute and convalescent COVID-19 samples.

In the original processing: Amplification from reference gene primers served as the basis for estimated nucleated cell counts. Only in-frame clones appear in the TCRdb table, and some are missing; sequencing was by immunoSEQ multiplex PCR. The V and J calls and clone size come from that table; D and trimming were worked out from the DNA. The sample has 200,000 to 300,000 clones; about 80% are singletons. Sequenced: peripheral blood. This clonotype was obtained from a woman of 80 years or more with acute or convalescent COVID-19. The V gene is TRBV5-4, the J gene TRBJ2-2; 11 bases agree with TRBD1. The CDR3 region is CASSGQGAGRGTGELFF. The CDR3 DNA reads TGTGCCAGCAGCGGACAGGGGGCAGGGCGAGGGACCGGGGAGCTGTTTTTT.